This note documents a single T cell receptor (beta chain) sequence. There are a few counts of this clonotype. What antigen it recognizes has not been identified. Base qualities are missing; no much larger clone stands one base away. The sample originates from a study of T-cell memory formation after mild COVID-19 (dated by TCRdb to about 2021). As for the study more broadly: TCR sequence clusters from the two donors were found to be largely donor specific. Longitudinal TCRalpha and TCRbeta repertoire sequencing tracked T-cell clones expanding and contracting after mild COVID-19 in a couple of donors. Two young, previously healthy adult volunteers made up the cohort, one male and one female.

Trimming takes 5 bases off V and 6 bases off J; junction bases not matched to a gene: 6. From the cysteine up to the phenylalanine, the CDR3 has a length of 13 residues. The DNA shown is the 39-base CDR3, in frame from base 1. From a lookup of the germline V gene, CDR1 and CDR2 are SQVTM and ANQGSEA. Overall study results and their limits: From day 15 to 85, contracting clones showed balanced CD4/CD8 phenotypes, whereas a second wave of clones that expanded from day 15 to 37 leaned towards CD4+. Contracting CD4+ clones turned up mainly in the CM and EM memory subsets, whereas EMRA was where CD8+ clones were enriched. The detection of some responding clones in pre-infection memory suggests that pre-existing cross-reactive memory T cells joined the SARS-CoV-2 response. Only a couple of mild cases were covered in the study, and larger cohorts including severe cases with pre-infection samples were considered necessary. SARS-CoV-2 specificity of the second-wave clones peaking on day 37 was not confirmed.

Ficoll-Paque density gradient centrifugation was the method used to isolate PBMCs. Data came from an Illumina NovaSeq 6000. TCRalpha and TCRbeta cDNA libraries were constructed by 5'RACE with constant-segment primers, with sample barcodes and unique molecular identifiers being introduced. RNA was extracted from every sample with Trizol reagent. Amplification of the libraries took two PCR steps, and the second step added a second sample barcode plus Illumina TruSeq adapters. Sequencing of libraries was performed on an Illumina NovaSeq with 2 x 150 bp paired-end reads. In the source study's methods: With migec v1.2.7, reads were demultiplexed and then collapsed into UMI-guided consensus sequences. Using mixcr v2.1.11, the UMI consensuses were aligned to TRA and TRB V and J templates and assembled into clonotypes. Expanded or contracted clonotypes were those called significant by both edgeR and NoisET, with noise models trained on biological replicates. edgeR calls used a false discovery rate-adjusted p below 0.01 and a log2 fold-change threshold of 1. As an exploratory analysis of dynamics, max-normalized trajectories of the 1000 most abundant clonotypes were examined by PCA with hierarchical clustering. Separately sequenced CD4+ and CD8+ repertoires were used to assign a CD4 or CD8 phenotype to each responding clone. TCRdb handled the public reads itself, with Q25 trimming in fastp and clone calling in MiXCR, and kept productive beta chains. Rows merge per CDR3 protein into single entries with the most common DNA and genes. TCRdb assigned the V and J calls; the authors' analysis was not used. Recorded for this sample are a few hundred thousand distinct CDR3 sequences; under 12% of them occurred a single time. Under 3.5% of the sample goes to the ten largest clones.

The sequence joins TRBV29-1 to TRBJ1-1; TRBD1 lines up with 10 middle nucleotides. The receptor comes from a man between 18 and 35 years old who had mild COVID-19 (a few samples of this study predate the infection). The sample titles of this study are shuffled in the database, so cell type and time point are left out; the donor was told from shared clones. The sample was PBMCs or a T cell subset sorted from them (not recorded which). CDR3 protein: CSVTGGQGAEAFF. The DNA is TGCAGCGTTACTGGAGGACAGGGGGCTGAAGCTTTCTTT.